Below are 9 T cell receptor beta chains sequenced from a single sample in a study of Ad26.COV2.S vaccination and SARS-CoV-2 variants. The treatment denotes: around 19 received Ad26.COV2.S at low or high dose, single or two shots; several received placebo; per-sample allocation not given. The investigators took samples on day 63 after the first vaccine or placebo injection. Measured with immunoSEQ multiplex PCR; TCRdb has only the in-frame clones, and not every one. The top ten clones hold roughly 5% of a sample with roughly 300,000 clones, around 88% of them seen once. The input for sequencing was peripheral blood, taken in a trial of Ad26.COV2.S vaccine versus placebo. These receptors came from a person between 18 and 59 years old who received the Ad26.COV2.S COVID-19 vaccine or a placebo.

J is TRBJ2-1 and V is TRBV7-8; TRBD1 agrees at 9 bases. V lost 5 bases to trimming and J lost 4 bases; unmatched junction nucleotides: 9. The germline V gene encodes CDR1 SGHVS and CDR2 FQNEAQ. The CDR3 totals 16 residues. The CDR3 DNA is TGTGCCAGCAGCCTTACGGGACAGGGTATTTACAATGAGCAGTTCTTC. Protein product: CASSLTGQGIYNEQFF.

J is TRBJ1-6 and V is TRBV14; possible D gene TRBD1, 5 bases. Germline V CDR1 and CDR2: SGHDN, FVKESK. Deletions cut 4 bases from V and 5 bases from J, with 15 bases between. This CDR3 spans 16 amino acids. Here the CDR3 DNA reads TGTGCCAGCAGCCCCAACAGGTTCCTCCATAATTCACCCCTCCACTTT. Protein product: CASSPNRFLHNSPLHF. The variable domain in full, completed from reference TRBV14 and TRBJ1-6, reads EAGVTQFPSHSVIEKGQTVTLRCDPISGHDNLYWYRRVMGKEIKFLLHFVKESKQDESGMPNNRFLAERTGGTYSTLKVQPAELEDSGVYFCASSPNRFLHNSPLHFGNGTRLTVT.

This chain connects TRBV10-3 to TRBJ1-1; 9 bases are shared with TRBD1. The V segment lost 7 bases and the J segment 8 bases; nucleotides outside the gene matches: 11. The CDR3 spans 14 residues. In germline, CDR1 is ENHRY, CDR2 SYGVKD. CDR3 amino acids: CAIIPRPGQGEAFF. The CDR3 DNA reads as TGTGCCATCATACCTCGACCGGGACAGGGAGAAGCTTTCTTT.

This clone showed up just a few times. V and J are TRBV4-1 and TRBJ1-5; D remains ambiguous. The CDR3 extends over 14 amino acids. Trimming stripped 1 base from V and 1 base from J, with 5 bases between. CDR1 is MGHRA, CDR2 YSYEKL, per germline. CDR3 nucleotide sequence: TGCGCCAGCAGCCAAGGGCTGAGCAATCAGCCCCAGCATTTT. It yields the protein CASSQGLSNQPQHF.

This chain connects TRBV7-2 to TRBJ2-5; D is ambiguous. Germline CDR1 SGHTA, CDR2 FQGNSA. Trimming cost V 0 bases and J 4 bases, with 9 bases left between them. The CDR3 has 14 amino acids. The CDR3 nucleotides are TGTGCCAGCAGCTTAGCAGGGTTCGGAGAGACCCAGTACTTC. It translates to CASSLAGFGETQYF.

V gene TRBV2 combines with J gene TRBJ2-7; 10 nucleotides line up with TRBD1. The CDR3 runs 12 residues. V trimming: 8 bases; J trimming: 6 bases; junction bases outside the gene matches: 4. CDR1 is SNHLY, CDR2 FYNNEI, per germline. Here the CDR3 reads CASGRDRGEQYF. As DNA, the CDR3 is TGTGCCAGCGGCCGGGACAGGGGCGAGCAGTACTTC.

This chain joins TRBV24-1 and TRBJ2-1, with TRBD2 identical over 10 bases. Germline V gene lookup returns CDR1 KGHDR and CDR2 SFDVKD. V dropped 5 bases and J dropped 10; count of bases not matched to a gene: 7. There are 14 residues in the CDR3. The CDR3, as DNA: TGTGCCACCAGTGGCACTAGCGGGGCTTGGGAGCAGTTCTTC. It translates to CATSGTSGAWEQFF.

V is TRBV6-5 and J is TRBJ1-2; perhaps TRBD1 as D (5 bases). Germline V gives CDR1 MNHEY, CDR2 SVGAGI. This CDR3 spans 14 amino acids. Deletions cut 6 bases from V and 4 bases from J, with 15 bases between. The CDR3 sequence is CASRPSTGSYGYTF. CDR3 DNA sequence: TGTGCCAGCAGACCTTCAACAGGATCCTATGGCTACACCTTC.

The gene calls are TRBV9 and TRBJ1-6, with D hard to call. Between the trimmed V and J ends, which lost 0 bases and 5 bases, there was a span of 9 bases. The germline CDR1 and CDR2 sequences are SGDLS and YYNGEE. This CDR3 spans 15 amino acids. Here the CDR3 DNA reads TGTGCCAGCAGCGTAGAGGGCGGAGATAATTCACCCCTCCACTTT. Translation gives CASSVEGGDNSPLHF.